This TCR beta chain appears in the sequencing data of a study of CD8 T cells in Susac syndrome. Negative isolation was used for CD8+ and CD4+ T cells, and FACS enrichment was applied to TEMRA cells. The germline V and J ends were trimmed by 4 bases and 8 bases, with 12 bases remaining between them. CDR1 is LGHNT and CDR2 is FRNRAP in the germline V gene. The CDR3 is 13 amino acids. Reverse transcription of roughly 0.45 to 1 ug RNA used random hexamers. Multiplex PCR with immunoSEQ amplified the TCR beta CDR3 across 54 Vbeta and 13 Jbeta. In TCRdb, the immunoSEQ multiplex PCR reads were re-called with MiXCR into one record per CDR3 protein. The table lists a few hundred thousand distinct CDR3 sequences, roughly 85% of them singletons.

The sequence was obtained from a human donor with multiple sclerosis. The sequenced sample consisted of CD8+ T cells from PBMCs. This chain connects TRBV12-5 to TRBJ2-1; the D is unclear. The CDR3 region is CASGSLESDEQFF. The CDR3 DNA reads as TGTGCTAGTGGTTCGTTGGAGAGCGATGAGCAGTTCTTC.